This T cell receptor beta chain comes out of a study of blood T cell repertoires in COVID-19. The germline CDR1 and CDR2 sequences are LNHNV and YYDKDF (reference sequence). V was shortened by 0 bases and J by 4 bases, with 8 bases between the two germline ends. The CDR3 is 14 residues long. Sequencing used immunoSEQ multiplex PCR; TCRdb keeps in-frame clones, though not all of them. Of fewer than 500,000 clones listed, 81% were seen once; the top ten hold around 1.1%. The receptor comes from a human donor with acute or convalescent COVID-19. The donor label of this sample is uncertain. The chain carries TRBV15 and TRBJ2-3; the D gene is possibly TRBD1 (6 bases). The sample was peripheral blood. CDR3 in amino acids: CATSRDQGPDTQYF. CDR3 in DNA: TGTGCCACCAGCAGAGATCAGGGGCCAGATACGCAGTATTTT.